This TCR beta chain originates from a study of blood T cell repertoires in COVID-19. Germline lookup yields CDR1 DFQATT and CDR2 SNEGSKA (reference sequence). V lost 3 bases and J 8 bases, leaving 16 bases between the germline ends. The CDR3 contains 14 residues. Sequenced by immunoSEQ multiplex PCR; TCRdb stores in-frame clones only, minus some. The data show fewer than 350,000 clones, approximately 91% seen once. This receptor was identified in a woman between 40 and 50 years old who had recovered from COVID-19. This chain joins TRBV20-1 and TRBJ1-4; perhaps TRBD1 as D (6 bases). The specimen sequenced was PBMCs or T cells enriched from blood (not recorded which). CDR3 DNA: TGCAGTGCTAGTCGCACAGGGTTGACCGAAAAACTGTTTTTT. Its translation: CSASRTGLTEKLFF.